Sequencing of this T cell receptor (beta chain) was carried out in a study of cytomegalovirus exposure and HLA in healthy donors. Study at large: In an early release, HLA-typed donors contributed tens of millions of unique TCR sequences.

Study-wide points: The study recorded around 160 TCR beta chains that were cytomegalovirus-associated. Later on, analysis showed that most CMV-associated TCR beta chains appeared to be HLA-restricted. Upon later analysis, HLA-associated TCR beta chains proved more clonally expanded than other, equally common chains.

CDR1 and CDR2 (germline): SEHNR, FQNEAQ (reference sequence). The CDR3 sequence is 14 residues long. Trimming removed 5 bases at V and 1 base at J, with 12 bases between. PCR amplification relied on 60 Vbeta primers (plus 13 Jbeta primers). Using immunoSEQ multiplex PCR, the repertoire was profiled, and TCRdb retains in-frame clones only, with some absent. Seen here are about 200,000 clones, around 74% observed once, and the top ten hold less than 2%. About this clone itself: Its matching antigen is unknown.

The source material was PBMCs. This TCR came from a girl aged 10-17 years in good health and CMV-seropositive. The chain has TRBV7-9 and TRBJ2-7; D might be TRBD1 (6 bases). CDR3 residues: CASSSWDKSYEQYF. The CDR3 DNA sequence: TGTGCCAGCAGCAGCTGGGACAAATCCTACGAGCAGTACTTC.